This passage covers 15 T cell receptor beta chains from one sample sequenced in a study of radiotherapy plus CTLA-4 blockade in lung cancer. Sequencing used immunoSEQ multiplex PCR; TCRdb keeps in-frame clones, though not all of them. The sample records tens of thousands of clones, 55% to 80% being singletons. The sample consisted of peripheral blood, taken from a patient treated with radiotherapy plus ipilimumab. These receptors all come from a human donor with non-small cell lung cancer who had stable disease on radiotherapy plus ipilimumab.

This chain links TRBV11-2 with TRBJ2-7, with 8 positions matching TRBD1. V shed 5 bases and J 6 bases; nucleotides not matched to a gene: 3. Germline values: CDR1 SGHAT, CDR2 FQNNGV. This CDR3 contains 12 residues. CDR3 sequence reads: CASSTTGGEQYF. The CDR3 coding sequence is TGTGCCAGCAGCACTACAGGGGGCGAGCAGTACTTC.

CDR3 amino acids: CASSVGYDTGELFF. CDR3 bases: TGTGCCAGCAGTGTCGGGTACGACACCGGGGAGCTGTTTTTT. The genes are TRBV6-1 and TRBJ2-2; the D is unclear. The CDR3 totals 14 residues. V was shortened by 4 bases and J by 3 bases, with 9 bases between the two germline ends. Germline CDR1 MNHNS, CDR2 SASEGT.

This rearrangement joins TRBV5-4 to TRBJ2-3, with D unclear. V was pared by 3 bases and J by 3 bases, with 8 bases between. The germline CDR1 and CDR2 sequences are SGHNT and YYREEE (reference sequence). There are 13 residues in the CDR3. The CDR3 nucleotides read TGTGCCAGCAGCTGGGCCAGTACAGATACGCAGTATTTT. It translates to CASSWASTDTQYF.

This chain connects TRBV27 to TRBJ2-1; the match to TRBD2 covers 14 bases. V gave up 4 bases and J gave up 1 base; unmatched junction bases: 6. The CDR3 loop spans 18 amino acids. Germline CDR1 is MNHEY and CDR2 is SMNVEV (reference sequence). CDR3: CASSSGTSGGPSYNEQFF. CDR3 nucleotides: TGTGCCAGCAGTTCCGGGACTAGCGGGGGCCCTTCCTACAATGAGCAGTTCTTC.

V gene TRBV30 combines with J gene TRBJ1-1; D gene uncertain. Trimming took off 3 bases at V and 0 bases at J, with 8 bases between the two ends. The germline gives CDR1 GTSNPN, CDR2 SVGIG (reference sequence). This CDR3 is 13 amino acids long. The CDR3 here is CAWRSSLNTEAFF. Written as DNA, the CDR3 is TGTGCCTGGAGATCTAGCCTGAACACTGAAGCTTTCTTT.

The V and J genes are TRBV2 and TRBJ1-4, with TRBD1 as a possible D gene (5 bases). V was pared by 4 bases and J by 8 bases, with 14 bases between. CDR1 is SNHLY and CDR2 is FYNNEI in the germline V gene. This CDR3 contains 14 residues. The DNA of the CDR3 is TGTGCCAGCAGTGCGGACATGGGCCTCGAAAAACTGTTTTTT. Amino acid sequence: CASSADMGLEKLFF. Full variable domain (rest looked up from reference TRBV2 and TRBJ1-4): EPEVTQTPSHQVTQMGQEVILRCVPISNHLYFYWYRQILGQKVEFLVSFYNNEISEKSEIFDDQFSVERPDGSNFTLKIRSTKLEDSAMYFCASSADMGLEKLFFGSGTQLSVL.

This clone was counted a few times. V usage is TRBV18 and J usage is TRBJ1-6; D is possibly TRBD1 (6 bases). This CDR3 comprises 15 residues. CDR1 is KGHSH, CDR2 LQKENI, per germline. V lost 2 bases to trimming and J lost 5 bases, with 10 bases between them. This CDR3 reads CASSPSGDNNSPLHF. Written as DNA, the CDR3 is TGTGCCAGCTCACCATCAGGGGATAATAATTCACCCCTCCACTTT.

The V and J genes are TRBV11-3 and TRBJ2-7, with no clear D. With 2 bases removed from V and 4 bases from J, the gap between germline ends came to 6 bases. Germline V gene data show CDR1 as SGHNT and CDR2 as YENEEA. CDR3 length: 12 amino acids. In DNA, the CDR3 is TGTGCCAGCAGCTTAAACCGGTACGAGCAGTACTTC. Translating it yields CASSLNRYEQYF.

This clone was recorded a few times. The chain uses TRBV7-9 and TRBJ2-7; TRBD2 agrees at 7 bases. V gave up 0 bases and J gave up 2 bases; unmatched junction bases: 1. Germline CDR1 and CDR2: SEHNR and FQNEAQ (reference sequence). The CDR3 has 14 amino acids. The CDR3 DNA sequence: TGTGCCAGCAGCTTAGCGGGGGGGACCTACGAGCAGTACTTC. This encodes CASSLAGGTYEQYF.

The chain links TRBV6-6 to TRBJ2-7; 12 bases map to TRBD1. This CDR3 is 15 amino acids long. The germline V gene encodes CDR1 MNHNY and CDR2 SVGAGI (reference sequence). The junction had 5 bases not matched to a gene; V was cut back by 4 bases and J by 4 bases. Here the CDR3 DNA reads TGTGCCAGCAGTTTGGGACAGGGGGCATGGTACGAGCAGTACTTC. Translated: CASSLGQGAWYEQYF.

The rearrangement uses TRBV18 and TRBJ2-5; TRBD1 aligns across 8 bases. CDR3 length: 13 amino acids. After removal of 3 bases from V and 3 bases from J, the junction contained 0 bases not matched to a gene. The germline V gene has CDR1 KGHSH and CDR2 LQKENI. The CDR3 protein is CASSPDREETQYF. The CDR3 nucleotides are TGTGCCAGCTCACCGGACAGGGAAGAGACCCAGTACTTC.

The chain carries TRBV10-2 and TRBJ2-1; D uncertain. From germline, CDR1 is WSHSY and CDR2 SAAADI. The length of the CDR3 is 12 residues. V was cut by 3 bases and J by 6 bases, with 6 bases left in between. The CDR3 protein is CASSEFSNEQFF. The CDR3 DNA is TGCGCCAGCAGTGAATTCAGCAATGAGCAGTTCTTC.

The V call is TRBV2, the J call TRBJ2-7; 9 nucleotides match TRBD1. V trimming: 4 bases; J trimming: 4 bases; junction bases outside the gene matches: 2. This CDR3 spans 13 amino acids. The V gene's germline CDR1 is SNHLY and CDR2 FYNNEI. CDR3 sequence: CASSGQGVYEQYF. The CDR3 nucleotides are TGTGCCAGCAGTGGACAGGGGGTTTACGAGCAGTACTTC.

The V call is TRBV5-1, the J call TRBJ2-7; 8 nucleotides line up with TRBD1. Germline V gives CDR1 SGHRS, CDR2 YFSETQ. CDR3 length: 14 amino acids. V shed 0 bases and J 7 bases; nucleotides not matched to a gene: 6. This CDR3 reads CASSLDSRGLEQYF. Written as DNA, the CDR3 is TGCGCCAGCAGCTTGGATAGCAGGGGGCTGGAGCAGTACTTC.

The chain uses TRBV27 and TRBJ2-7; TRBD1 matches 9 bases. V lost 7 bases and J lost 4; bases outside the gene matches: 8. The V gene's germline CDR1 is MNHEY and CDR2 SMNVEV (reference sequence). The length of the CDR3 is 14 residues. CDR3: CASKFRQGGYEQYF. The CDR3 DNA reads as TGTGCCAGCAAATTCAGACAGGGGGGTTACGAGCAGTACTTC.